The 22 T cell receptor beta chains below were found in one sample sequenced in a study of blood T cell repertoires in COVID-19. Repertoires were generated with immunoSEQ multiplex PCR, while TCRdb's copy carries only in-frame clones and drops some. The sample includes under 300,000 clones, around 85% of them seen just once. The source material was peripheral blood. These receptors were taken from a young woman with COVID-19, enrolled during active disease.

The CDR3 region is CASSPRSSGQETQYF. CDR3 nucleotide sequence: TGTGCCAGCTCACCGCGATCTAGCGGCCAAGAGACCCAGTACTTC. V usage is TRBV18 and J usage is TRBJ2-5; 7 bases are a match to TRBD2. Trimming at V came to 3 bases and at J to 1 base, leaving 5 bases not matched to a gene. CDR3 size: 15 residues. Germline CDR1 KGHSH, CDR2 LQKENI. The whole variable domain, filled in from reference TRBV18 and TRBJ2-5, reads NAGVMQNPRHLVRRRGQEARLRCSPMKGHSHVYWYRQLPEEGLKFMVYLQKENIIDESGMPKERFSAEFPKEGPSILRIQQVVRGDSAAYFCASSPRSSGQETQYFGPGTRLLVL.

The chain has TRBV6-1 and TRBJ1-6, with D unresolved. There are 13 residues in the CDR3. The V end lost 2 bases, the J end lost 8 bases, and 7 bases lay between the germline ends. Germline lookup yields CDR1 MNHNS and CDR2 SASEGT. CDR3 nucleotides: TGTGCCAGCAGTGAAAATCTTGATTCACCCCTCCACTTT. Amino acid sequence: CASSENLDSPLHF.

The CDR3 region is CASSPLRGRSHEQFF. DNA of the CDR3: TGTGCCAGCAGCCCTCTCAGGGGGCGCAGTCATGAGCAGTTCTTC. This chain joins TRBV11-2 and TRBJ2-1; TRBD1 matches at 8 bases. In germline, CDR1 is SGHAT, CDR2 FQNNGV. J gave up 8 bases and V 5 bases, and 11 bases lay outside the gene matches. The CDR3 is made up of 15 amino acids.

The chain joins TRBV7-2 to TRBJ1-5; 9 nucleotides line up with TRBD1. The length of the CDR3 is 17 residues. V dropped 5 bases and J dropped 4; count of bases not matched to a gene: 12. Germline CDR1 is SGHTA and CDR2 is FQGNSA. DNA for the CDR3: TGTGCCAGCAGCCCGAATAACCCCGGGACAGGGAATCAGCCCCAGCATTTT. Protein: CASSPNNPGTGNQPQHF.

V gene TRBV6-5 combines with J gene TRBJ1-4, with D unclear. CDR1 is MNHEY and CDR2 is SVGAGI in the germline V gene. The CDR3 spans 15 residues. V shed 0 bases and J shed 10 bases, with 15 bases lying between them. The CDR3 reads CASSYSGIPDGKLFF. The CDR3 DNA follows: TGTGCCAGCAGTTACTCCGGGATCCCCGATGGAAAACTGTTTTTT.

V and J are TRBV7-7 and TRBJ2-1; 9 nucleotides line up with TRBD2. The CDR3 totals 18 residues. Germline V lookup: CDR1 SSHAT, CDR2 FNYEAQ (reference sequence). Trimming took 0 bases from V and 6 from J; bases not matched to a gene: 12. The CDR3 loop is CASSLAQICGGASNEQFF. The CDR3 bases are TGTGCCAGCAGCTTAGCCCAAATCTGCGGGGGGGCATCCAATGAGCAGTTCTTC.

This clone was observed a few times. The rearrangement uses TRBV10-1 and TRBJ2-3, with a weak D call TRBD2 (6 bases). V was clipped by 3 bases and J by 2 bases, with 21 bases between them. Germline V gene data show CDR1 as WNHNN and CDR2 as SYGVQD (reference sequence). The CDR3 totals 18 residues. CDR3 loop: CASSDPDLASESTDTQYF. The CDR3 DNA is TGCGCCAGCAGTGACCCCGACTTGGCTAGCGAGTCCACAGATACGCAGTATTTT.

The chain couples TRBV10-3 to TRBJ1-5, with D uncertain. The CDR3 runs 13 residues. Germline CDR1 ENHRY, CDR2 SYGVKD. Between the trimmed V and J ends, which lost 3 bases and 3 bases, there was a span of 6 bases. The DNA of the CDR3 is TGTGCCATCAGTGACAAAAACAATCAGCCCCAGCATTTT. Translation gives CAISDKNNQPQHF.

The chain employs TRBV29-1 and TRBJ2-3, with TRBD2 matching over 10 bases. After removal of 6 bases from V and 2 bases from J, the junction contained 5 bases not matched to a gene. CDR3 size: 14 residues. The germline V gene has CDR1 SQVTM and CDR2 ANQGSEA. The CDR3 reads CSVIAGGVTDTQYF. In DNA form, the CDR3 reads TGCAGCGTAATAGCGGGGGGTGTCACAGATACGCAGTATTTT.

The J gene is TRBJ2-1, the V gene TRBV27; 8 bases align to TRBD2. CDR3 length: 16 amino acids. The V gene's germline CDR1 is MNHEY and CDR2 SMNVEV (reference sequence). V was pared by 5 bases and J by 1 base, with 7 bases of the junction left unmatched. CDR3 loop: CASSRLGTRSYNEQFF. The DNA for the CDR3 is TGTGCCAGCAGTAGGTTGGGGACTAGATCCTACAATGAGCAGTTCTTC.

Concerning this clone: At one end, the junction sequence differs from germline, possibly due to a read error. The CDR3 spells CASRLAGTGSTGELFF. CDR3 nucleotide sequence: TGCGCCAGCAGGTTGGCCGGGACAGGGTCAACCGGGGAGCTGTTTTTT. The rearrangement joins TRBV5-1 to TRBJ2-2; 9 bases align to TRBD1. There are 16 residues in the CDR3. The germline gives CDR1 SGHRS, CDR2 YFSETQ.

This clone is a singleton in its sample. The gene calls are TRBV6-1 and TRBJ2-1; 7 positions match TRBD2. The V gene's germline CDR1 is MNHNS and CDR2 SASEGT. V shed 2 bases and J 5 bases; nucleotides not matched to a gene: 3. The CDR3 sequence is 14 residues long. The chain's CDR3 is CASSEPGGNNEQFF. CDR3 nucleotide sequence: TGTGCCAGCAGTGAACCGGGGGGTAACAATGAGCAGTTCTTC.

The chain combines TRBV7-9 with TRBJ1-5; possible D gene TRBD1, 5 bases. CDR3 length equals 16 residues. With 2 bases removed from V and 7 bases from J, the gap between germline ends came to 18 bases. Germline V gene lookup returns CDR1 SEHNR and CDR2 FQNEAQ (reference sequence). As DNA, the CDR3 is TGTGCCAGCAGCTTAATAATCGGGGGGACGGAACAGCCCCAGCATTTT. Protein: CASSLIIGGTEQPQHF.

The J gene is TRBJ2-7, the V gene TRBV23-1; no firm D call. TRBV23-1 is classed as an ORF, of uncertain function. The CDR3 loop spans 11 amino acids. The V end was cut by 4 bases, the J end by 3 bases, with 4 bases between. The CDR3 DNA sequence: TGCGCCAGCAGTCCTAACTACGAGCAGTACTTC. It translates to CASSPNYEQYF.

V is TRBV6-5 and J is TRBJ1-5; 7 nucleotides agree with TRBD1. CDR1 is MNHEY, CDR2 SVGAGI, per germline. J gave up 2 bases and V 5 bases, and 6 bases lay outside the gene matches. The CDR3 consists of 15 residues. The CDR3 is CASSRQGSGNQPQHF. The CDR3 region has the DNA TGTGCCAGCAGTCGACAGGGAAGCGGCAATCAGCCCCAGCATTTT.

The chain joins TRBV6-5 to TRBJ2-1, with D tentatively TRBD2 (5 bases). The CDR3 length is 14 residues. The V and J ends lost 2 bases and 4 bases respectively, with 9 bases between them. Germline V gene sequence: CDR1 MNHEY, CDR2 SVGAGI. This CDR3 reads CASSYVEGYNEQFF. The CDR3, as DNA: TGTGCCAGCAGTTACGTCGAGGGATACAATGAGCAGTTCTTC.

V is TRBV5-6 and J is TRBJ2-1; D is ambiguous. Germline V gene sequence: CDR1 SGHDT, CDR2 YYEEEE. The CDR3 covers 14 residues. Trimming left V 4 bases short and J 0 bases short, with 8 bases between. The CDR3 spells CASSAVLSYNEQFF. The CDR3 DNA sequence: TGTGCCAGCAGCGCAGTTCTCTCCTACAATGAGCAGTTCTTC.

CDR3 sequence reads: CASSRPGRGRVSEAFF. The CDR3 DNA is TGTGCCAGCTCCCGCCCGGGCAGGGGGCGCGTAAGTGAAGCTTTCTTT. This chain uses TRBV18 with TRBJ1-1, with 8 bases fitting TRBD1. After removal of 6 bases from V and 7 bases from J, the junction contained 16 bases not matched to a gene. CDR3 length equals 16 residues. CDR1 is KGHSH, CDR2 LQKENI, per germline.

The V and J genes are TRBV5-1 and TRBJ2-7, with a possible D match to TRBD2 (5 bases). The CDR3 has 12 residues. The ends were cut back, 3 bases at V and 5 bases at J, with 9 bases in the middle. CDR1 and CDR2 from the germline V gene are SGHRS and YFSETQ. This chain's CDR3 is CASSSLEDEQYF. CDR3 sequence (DNA): TGCGCCAGCAGCTCCCTGGAGGACGAGCAGTACTTC.

V gene TRBV28 combines with J gene TRBJ1-5, with 9 bases fitting TRBD1. The trim removed 7 bases at V and 6 bases at J, leaving 10 bases unmatched. There are 15 residues in the CDR3. Germline assignment: CDR1 MDHEN and CDR2 SYDVKM. CDR3 loop: CASTLQGAQGQPQHF. The CDR3 region has the DNA TGTGCCAGCACCTTACAGGGGGCGCAAGGTCAGCCCCAGCATTTT.

The chain employs TRBV6-5 and TRBJ2-7; D call uncertain. The CDR3 is made up of 12 amino acids. V was pared by 6 bases and J by 5 bases, with 11 bases between. The germline gives CDR1 MNHEY, CDR2 SVGAGI. CDR3 sequence reads: CASRSRHHEQYF. The DNA of the CDR3 is TGTGCCAGCAGATCCCGACATCACGAGCAGTACTTC.

This clone appeared once. The chain has TRBV7-9 and TRBJ2-2; D may be TRBD2 (5 bases). V lost 4 bases, J lost 9 bases, and 9 bases lay in between. This CDR3 has 12 residues. Germline CDR1 reads SEHNR; CDR2 reads FQNEAQ (reference sequence). CDR3 residues: CASSWEFRELFF. The DNA for the CDR3 is TGTGCCAGCAGCTGGGAGTTCCGGGAGCTGTTTTTT.